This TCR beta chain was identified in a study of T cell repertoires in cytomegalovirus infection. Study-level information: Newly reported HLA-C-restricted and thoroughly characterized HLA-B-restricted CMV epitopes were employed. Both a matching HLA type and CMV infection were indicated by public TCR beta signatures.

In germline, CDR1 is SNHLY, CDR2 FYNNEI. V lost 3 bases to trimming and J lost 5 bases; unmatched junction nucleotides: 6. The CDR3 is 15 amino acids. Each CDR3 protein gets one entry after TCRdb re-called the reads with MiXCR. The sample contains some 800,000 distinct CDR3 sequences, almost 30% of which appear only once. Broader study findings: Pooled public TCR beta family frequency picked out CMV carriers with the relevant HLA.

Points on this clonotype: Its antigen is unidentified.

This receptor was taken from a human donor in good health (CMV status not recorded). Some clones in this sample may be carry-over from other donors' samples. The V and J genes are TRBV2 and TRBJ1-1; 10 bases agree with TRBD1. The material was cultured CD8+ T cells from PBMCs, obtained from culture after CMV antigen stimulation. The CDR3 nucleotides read TGTGCCAGCAGTGACCCGGGACAGGGGTTTACTGAAGCTTTCTTT. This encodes CASSDPGQGFTEAFF.